These T cell receptor beta chains were read from a single sample in a study of OX40 agonist ivuxolimab in advanced cancers. Measured with immunoSEQ multiplex PCR; TCRdb has only the in-frame clones, and not every one. The data hold approximately 10,000 clones, with about 82% observed a single time. Source: CD4+ or CD8+ T cells sorted from blood, taken in a trial of the OX40 agonist ivuxolimab. The source is an adult with an advanced solid tumor such as melanoma, head and neck, liver or kidney cancer. CDR3s include the opening cysteine and the closing phenylalanine or tryptophan. A D gene is named only where the DNA matches it firmly. Only part of the rows carry a size: once, few, many, or a class if the clone is expanded.

v_gene	len	abundance	j_gene	d_gene	CDR3aa	CDR3nt
TRBV9	13	NA	TRBJ1-6	NA	CASSPSGNSPLHF	TGTGCCAGCAGCCCGAGTGGGAATTCACCCCTCCACTTT
TRBV11-2	15	NA	TRBJ1-5	NA	CASSQWGGSHQPQHF	TGTGCCAGCAGCCAATGGGGGGGCAGCCATCAGCCCCAGCATTTT
TRBV4-1	14	few	TRBJ2-7	NA	CASSQEEAGFEQYF	TGCGCCAGCAGCCAAGAGGAAGCAGGGTTCGAGCAGTACTTC
TRBV7-8	15	NA	TRBJ2-7	TRBD2	CASSLVAGGIYEQYF	TGTGCCAGCAGCTTAGTGGCGGGAGGGATCTACGAGCAGTACTTC
TRBV27	14	once	TRBJ2-3	NA	CASSLWTGTDTQYF	TGTGCCAGCAGTCTCTGGACAGGCACAGATACGCAGTATTTT
TRBV7-3	17	once	TRBJ2-3	TRBD2	CASSPLMASGRADTQYF	TGTGCCAGCAGCCCCCTAATGGCTAGCGGGAGGGCAGATACGCAGTATTTT
TRBV6-1	14	few	TRBJ1-5	NA	CASLPQGGVQPQHF	TGTGCCAGCTTGCCCCAGGGTGGTGTTCAGCCCCAGCATTTT
TRBV9	14	NA	TRBJ2-5	TRBD2	CASSVGLAGPDQYF	TGTGCCAGCAGCGTAGGGCTAGCGGGGCCAGACCAGTACTTC
TRBV2	14	NA	TRBJ1-5	NA	CASLPPDSNQPQHF	TGTGCCAGCCTTCCCCCAGATAGCAATCAGCCCCAGCATTTT
TRBV27	15	NA	TRBJ2-1	NA	CASSFWRKEYNEQFF	TGTGCCAGCAGTTTTTGGCGGAAGGAGTACAATGAGCAGTTCTTC
TRBV27	14	NA	TRBJ1-5	NA	CASSLVDSNQPQHF	TGTGCCAGCAGTTTAGTGGATAGCAATCAGCCCCAGCATTTT
TRBV7-6	16	NA	TRBJ2-2	TRBD2	CASSSQLAGGVGELFF	TGTGCCAGCAGTTCCCAACTAGCGGGGGGAGTCGGGGAGCTGTTTTTT
TRBV6-6	12	NA	TRBJ2-7	NA	CASRHGPYEQYF	TGTGCCAGTAGACACGGCCCCTACGAGCAGTACTTC
TRBV19	14	NA	TRBJ1-2	TRBD1	CASSDRGLGYGYTF	TGTGCCAGTAGTGACAGGGGGCTCGGCTATGGCTACACCTTC
TRBV5-6	11	NA	TRBJ1-1	NA	CASSLLGEAFF	TGTGCCAGCAGCTTATTGGGTGAAGCTTTCTTT
TRBV7-7	16	NA	TRBJ2-5	NA	CASSPRDRAGEETQYF	TGTGCCAGCAGCCCTAGAGACAGGGCGGGGGAAGAGACCCAGTACTTC
TRBV28	18	NA	TRBJ1-1	NA	CASSLIGGRGLLGTEAFF	TGTGCCAGCAGCTTAATCGGTGGCAGGGGATTATTGGGCACTGAAGCTTTCTTT
TRBV4-1	13	few	TRBJ1-1	NA	CASSQDWGAWAFF	TGCGCCAGCAGCCAAGATTGGGGGGCTTGGGCTTTCTTT
TRBV4-3	14	NA	TRBJ1-2	NA	CASSQGWQNYGYTF	TGCGCCAGCAGCCAAGGGTGGCAGAACTATGGCTACACCTTC
TRBV7-2	15	once	TRBJ2-7	NA	CASSQVATPTYEQYF	TGTGCCAGCAGCCAAGTAGCGACCCCCACCTACGAGCAGTACTTC
TRBV6-1	15	NA	TRBJ2-1	NA	CASSGMVESYNEQFF	TGTGCCAGCAGTGGGATGGTAGAATCCTACAATGAGCAGTTCTTC
TRBV27	14	NA	TRBJ2-7	TRBD2	CASSWASGEYEQYF	TGTGCCAGCAGTTGGGCTAGCGGGGAATACGAGCAGTACTTC
TRBV4-3	14	NA	TRBJ1-6	NA	CASSLIEDDSPLHF	TGCGCCAGCAGCCTAATCGAGGACGATTCACCCCTCCACTTT
TRBV6-1	15	few	TRBJ1-2	NA	CASSEALWEDYGYTF	TGTGCCAGCAGTGAAGCGCTTTGGGAGGACTATGGCTACACCTTC
TRBV10-3	15	NA	TRBJ1-4	NA	CAISESTTTNEKLFF	TGTGCCATCAGTGAATCGACTACAACTAATGAAAAACTGTTTTTT
TRBV6-5	13	NA	TRBJ1-1	NA	CASSYSGITEAFF	TGTGCCAGCAGTTACTCCGGGATCACTGAAGCTTTCTTT